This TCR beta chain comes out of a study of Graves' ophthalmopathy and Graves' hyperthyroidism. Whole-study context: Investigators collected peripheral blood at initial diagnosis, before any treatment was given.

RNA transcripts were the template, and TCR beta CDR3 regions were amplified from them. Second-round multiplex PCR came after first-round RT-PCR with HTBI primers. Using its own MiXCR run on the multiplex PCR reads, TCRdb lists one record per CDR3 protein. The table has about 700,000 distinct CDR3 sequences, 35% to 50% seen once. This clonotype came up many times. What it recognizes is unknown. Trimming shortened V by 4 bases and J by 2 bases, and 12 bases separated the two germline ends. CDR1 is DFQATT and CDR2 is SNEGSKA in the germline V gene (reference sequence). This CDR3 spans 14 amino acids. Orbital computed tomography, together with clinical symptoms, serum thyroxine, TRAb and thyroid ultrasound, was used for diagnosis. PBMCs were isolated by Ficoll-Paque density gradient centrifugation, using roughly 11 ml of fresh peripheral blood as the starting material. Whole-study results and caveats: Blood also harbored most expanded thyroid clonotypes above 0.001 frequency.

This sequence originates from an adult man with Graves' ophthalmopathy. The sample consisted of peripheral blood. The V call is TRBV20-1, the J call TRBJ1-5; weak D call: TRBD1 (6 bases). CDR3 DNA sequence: TGCAGTGCTAACAGGGTTTTCGGCAATCAGCCCCAGCATTTT. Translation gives CSANRVFGNQPQHF.